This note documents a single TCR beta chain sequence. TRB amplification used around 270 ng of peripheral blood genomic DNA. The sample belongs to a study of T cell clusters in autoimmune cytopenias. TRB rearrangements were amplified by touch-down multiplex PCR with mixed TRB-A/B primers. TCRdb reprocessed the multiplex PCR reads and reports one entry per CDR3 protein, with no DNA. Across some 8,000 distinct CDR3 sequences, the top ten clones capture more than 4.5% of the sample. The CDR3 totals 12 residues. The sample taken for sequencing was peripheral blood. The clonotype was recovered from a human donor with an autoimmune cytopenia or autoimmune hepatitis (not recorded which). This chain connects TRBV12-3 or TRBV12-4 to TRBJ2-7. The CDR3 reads CASRQIGYEQYF.